A selection of T cell receptor beta chains follows, all from one sample in a study of blood T cell repertoires in COVID-19. Sequencing was performed with immunoSEQ multiplex PCR; in TCRdb, only in-frame clones are kept and a portion is missing. The data hold around 230,000 clones, with 86% observed a single time. Sequenced sample: PBMCs or T cells enriched from blood (not recorded which). The receptors here all came from a woman aged 40 to 49 with acute COVID-19. The CDR3 runs from the conserved cysteine through the conserved F or W. A D gene is named only where the DNA matches it firmly. The size entry is marked missing in some rows and otherwise reads once, few, many or a size class.

V gene: TRBV19; clone size: NA; D gene: NA; J gene: TRBJ1-1; CDR3 protein: CASSIGTGGSFEAFF; CDR3 DNA: TGTGCCAGTAGTATAGGGACCGGGGGGTCATTCGAAGCTTTCTTT
V gene: TRBV6-5; clone size: NA; D gene: NA; J gene: TRBJ1-3; CDR3 protein: CASSYSAGMSGNTIYF; CDR3 DNA: TGTGCCAGCAGTTACTCGGCGGGGATGTCTGGAAACACCATATATTTT
V gene: TRBV2; clone size: NA; D gene: NA; J gene: TRBJ1-2; CDR3 protein: CASRVGIGYTF; CDR3 DNA: TGTGCCAGCAGGGTCGGGATCGGCTACACCTTC
V gene: TRBV10-3; clone size: NA; D gene: NA; J gene: TRBJ1-1; CDR3 protein: CAISESGGNTEAFF; CDR3 DNA: TGTGCCATCAGTGAGTCCGGCGGGAACACTGAAGCTTTCTTT
V gene: TRBV10-3; clone size: NA; D gene: NA; J gene: TRBJ2-3; CDR3 protein: CASWTAASTDTQYF; CDR3 DNA: TGTGCCTCATGGACAGCTGCAAGCACAGATACGCAGTATTTT
V gene: TRBV24-1; clone size: once; D gene: NA; J gene: TRBJ2-2; CDR3 protein: CATSDLSTGELFF; CDR3 DNA: TGTGCCACCAGTGATTTGTCGACCGGGGAGCTGTTTTTT
V gene: TRBV5-1; clone size: NA; D gene: NA; J gene: TRBJ1-6; CDR3 protein: CASSLAGGVERLYSPLHF; CDR3 DNA: TGCGCCAGCAGCTTGGCGGGAGGGGTGGAGAGGTTATATTCACCCCTCCACTTT
V gene: TRBV14; clone size: NA; D gene: NA; J gene: TRBJ1-1; CDR3 protein: CASSHLSGTEAFF; CDR3 DNA: TGTGCCAGCAGCCATCTGTCGGGCACTGAAGCTTTCTTT
V gene: TRBV11-2; clone size: NA; D gene: TRBD2; J gene: TRBJ2-3; CDR3 protein: CASSLVAGGTDTQYF; CDR3 DNA: TGTGCCAGCAGCTTAGTAGCGGGGGGAACAGATACGCAGTATTTT
V gene: TRBV5-1; clone size: NA; D gene: TRBD1; J gene: TRBJ1-4; CDR3 protein: CASSLEGTGREKLFF; CDR3 DNA: TGCGCCAGCAGCTTGGAGGGGACAGGGCGCGAAAAACTGTTTTTT
V gene: TRBV2; clone size: NA; D gene: TRBD1; J gene: TRBJ2-7; CDR3 protein: CASSERGQGAFSYEQYF; CDR3 DNA: TGTGCCAGCAGTGAAAGGGGACAGGGGGCCTTCTCCTACGAGCAGTACTTC
V gene: TRBV9; clone size: NA; D gene: NA; J gene: TRBJ2-3; CDR3 protein: CASSVYKTDTQYF; CDR3 DNA: TGTGCCAGCAGCGTTTACAAAACAGATACGCAGTATTTT
V gene: TRBV7-3; clone size: NA; D gene: TRBD1; J gene: TRBJ1-1; CDR3 protein: CASSFDRDTEAFF; CDR3 DNA: TGTGCCAGCAGCTTCGACAGGGACACTGAAGCTTTCTTT
V gene: TRBV7-2; clone size: once; D gene: NA; J gene: TRBJ1-1; CDR3 protein: CASSLLTLSTEAFF; CDR3 DNA: TGTGCCAGCAGCTTACTTACCTTGAGCACTGAAGCTTTCTTT
V gene: TRBV11-2; clone size: once; D gene: TRBD1; J gene: TRBJ1-3; CDR3 protein: CASSLTGGGNTIYF; CDR3 DNA: TGTGCCAGCAGCCTCACAGGGGGTGGAAACACCATATATTTT
V gene: TRBV6-2/TRBV6-3; clone size: NA; D gene: TRBD1; J gene: TRBJ1-1; CDR3 protein: CASSYFDRGKLAFF; CDR3 DNA: TGTGCCAGCAGTTACTTTGACAGGGGGAAGTTAGCTTTCTTT
V gene: TRBV10-2; clone size: NA; D gene: TRBD2; J gene: TRBJ2-1; CDR3 protein: CAAQKELAGGQRYEQFF; CDR3 DNA: TGCGCCGCACAAAAGGAACTAGCGGGGGGGCAACGGTATGAGCAGTTCTTC
V gene: TRBV6-1; clone size: once; D gene: NA; J gene: TRBJ2-7; CDR3 protein: CASSDISRRYF; CDR3 DNA: TGTGCCAGCAGTGATATATCTAGGCGGTACTTC
V gene: TRBV2; clone size: NA; D gene: TRBD2; J gene: TRBJ2-5; CDR3 protein: CASSAPGGGFLETQYF; CDR3 DNA: TGTGCCAGCAGCGCTCCGGGGGGGGGTTTTCTGGAGACCCAGTACTTC
V gene: TRBV25-1; clone size: NA; D gene: TRBD1; J gene: TRBJ1-1; CDR3 protein: CASRGQPRLGLYTEAFF; CDR3 DNA: TGTGCCAGCAGGGGACAGCCGAGGCTTGGTCTGTACACTGAAGCTTTCTTT
V gene: TRBV7-8; clone size: NA; D gene: NA; J gene: TRBJ1-5; CDR3 protein: CASSPRGGRNQPQHF; CDR3 DNA: TGTGCCAGCAGCCCACGCGGGGGACGGAATCAGCCCCAGCATTTT
V gene: TRBV15; clone size: NA; D gene: NA; J gene: TRBJ1-1; CDR3 protein: CATSREAGPNTEAFF; CDR3 DNA: TGTGCCACCAGCAGAGAAGCGGGTCCGAACACTGAAGCTTTCTTT
V gene: TRBV19; clone size: NA; D gene: NA; J gene: TRBJ2-7; CDR3 protein: CASSISGISYEQYF; CDR3 DNA: TGTGCCAGTAGTATATCAGGGATCTCCTACGAGCAGTACTTC
V gene: TRBV5-1; clone size: NA; D gene: TRBD1; J gene: TRBJ1-1; CDR3 protein: CASGLYRGTEAFF; CDR3 DNA: TGCGCCAGCGGATTATACAGGGGCACTGAAGCTTTCTTT
V gene: TRBV5-1; clone size: NA; D gene: NA; J gene: TRBJ1-1; CDR3 protein: CASKQYMNTEAFF; CDR3 DNA: TGCGCCAGCAAACAGTACATGAACACTGAAGCTTTCTTT
V gene: TRBV19; clone size: NA; D gene: TRBD1; J gene: TRBJ1-2; CDR3 protein: CASSSGTVRGYTF; CDR3 DNA: TGTGCCAGTAGTTCAGGGACAGTTCGTGGCTACACCTTC
V gene: TRBV12-3/TRBV12-4; clone size: NA; D gene: NA; J gene: TRBJ1-3; CDR3 protein: CASSLFGGNTIYF; CDR3 DNA: TGTGCCAGCAGTTTATTCGGGGGAAACACCATATATTTT
V gene: TRBV7-3; clone size: NA; D gene: TRBD1; J gene: TRBJ1-4; CDR3 protein: CASRDPTPRQGIEKLFF; CDR3 DNA: TGTGCCAGCAGAGACCCAACCCCGAGACAGGGCATTGAAAAACTGTTTTTT
V gene: TRBV7-3; clone size: NA; D gene: TRBD1; J gene: TRBJ1-1; CDR3 protein: CASSSIPRGQNTEAFF; CDR3 DNA: TGTGCCAGCAGCTCGATTCCCAGGGGGCAAAACACTGAAGCTTTCTTT
V gene: TRBV7-9; clone size: NA; D gene: TRBD1; J gene: TRBJ1-1; CDR3 protein: CASSHRQGGGTEAFF; CDR3 DNA: TGTGCCAGCAGCCACCGACAGGGCGGTGGCACTGAAGCTTTCTTT
V gene: TRBV10-3; clone size: NA; D gene: NA; J gene: TRBJ1-5; CDR3 protein: CAISDPGSGGNQPQHF; CDR3 DNA: TGTGCCATCAGTGATCCGGGATCCGGCGGCAATCAGCCCCAGCATTTT
V gene: TRBV4-1; clone size: once; D gene: TRBD1; J gene: TRBJ1-4; CDR3 protein: CASSQDRTGQLFF; CDR3 DNA: TGCGCCAGCAGCCAAGATAGGACAGGGCAACTGTTTTTT
V gene: TRBV6-1; clone size: NA; D gene: NA; J gene: TRBJ1-4; CDR3 protein: CASSENQGLSEKLFF; CDR3 DNA: TGTGCCAGCAGTGAAAACCAGGGGTTAAGTGAAAAACTGTTTTTT
V gene: TRBV4-1; clone size: NA; D gene: NA; J gene: TRBJ1-1; CDR3 protein: CASSQATPKEAFF; CDR3 DNA: TGCGCCAGCAGCCAAGCGACACCGAAAGAAGCTTTCTTT
V gene: TRBV4-1; clone size: NA; D gene: NA; J gene: TRBJ1-2; CDR3 protein: CASSPEISTRANGYTF; CDR3 DNA: TGCGCCAGCAGCCCGGAGATCTCCACGAGGGCCAATGGCTACACCTTC
V gene: TRBV5-4; clone size: NA; D gene: NA; J gene: TRBJ2-3; CDR3 protein: CASSGGTYTDTQYF; CDR3 DNA: TGTGCCAGCAGCGGCGGGACCTACACAGATACGCAGTATTTT
V gene: TRBV30; clone size: NA; D gene: NA; J gene: TRBJ1-2; CDR3 protein: CATPGVYGYTF; CDR3 DNA: TGTGCCACCCCAGGTGTCTATGGCTACACCTTC
V gene: TRBV5-4; clone size: NA; D gene: NA; J gene: TRBJ1-1; CDR3 protein: CASSLGGRTEAFF; CDR3 DNA: TGTGCCAGCAGCTTGGGGGGCCGCACTGAAGCTTTCTTT
V gene: TRBV6-5; clone size: NA; D gene: NA; J gene: TRBJ1-4; CDR3 protein: CASSYTRATNEKLFF; CDR3 DNA: TGTGCCAGCAGTTATACCAGGGCTACTAATGAAAAACTGTTTTTT
V gene: TRBV2; clone size: NA; D gene: TRBD2; J gene: TRBJ2-2; CDR3 protein: CASTQLAGSGELFF; CDR3 DNA: TGTGCCAGCACCCAGTTAGCGGGGTCCGGGGAGCTGTTTTTT
V gene: TRBV9; clone size: NA; D gene: NA; J gene: TRBJ1-4; CDR3 protein: CASSAGGREKLFF; CDR3 DNA: TGTGCCAGCAGCGCAGGAGGGAGGGAAAAACTGTTTTTT
V gene: TRBV2; clone size: NA; D gene: TRBD2; J gene: TRBJ2-1; CDR3 protein: CASSELRTSNEQFF; CDR3 DNA: TGTGCCAGCAGTGAGCTACGGACTAGCAATGAGCAGTTCTTC
V gene: TRBV10-3; clone size: NA; D gene: NA; J gene: TRBJ1-4; CDR3 protein: CAISSTGFSEKLFF; CDR3 DNA: TGTGCCATCAGCTCCACAGGGTTCTCCGAAAAACTGTTTTTT
V gene: TRBV27; clone size: few; D gene: NA; J gene: TRBJ2-1; CDR3 protein: CASNGRGYNEQFF; CDR3 DNA: TGTGCCAGCAACGGGCGGGGATACAATGAGCAGTTCTTC
V gene: TRBV29-1; clone size: NA; D gene: NA; J gene: TRBJ2-1; CDR3 protein: CSVRYAFRVAEQFF; CDR3 DNA: TGCAGCGTCCGATACGCCTTCCGGGTGGCTGAGCAGTTCTTC
V gene: TRBV18; clone size: NA; D gene: NA; J gene: TRBJ1-1; CDR3 protein: CASSPGRQNTEAFF; CDR3 DNA: TGTGCCAGCTCACCGGGGCGGCAGAACACTGAAGCTTTCTTT
V gene: TRBV19; clone size: NA; D gene: NA; J gene: TRBJ1-2; CDR3 protein: CASSIAGQFYGYTF; CDR3 DNA: TGTGCCAGTAGTATAGCCGGACAGTTCTATGGCTACACCTTC
V gene: TRBV10-3; clone size: NA; D gene: NA; J gene: TRBJ2-7; CDR3 protein: CAIGRDSRATYEQYF; CDR3 DNA: TGTGCCATCGGTAGAGATTCCAGGGCGACCTACGAGCAGTACTTC
V gene: TRBV3-1/TRBV3-2; clone size: NA; D gene: TRBD1; J gene: TRBJ1-2; CDR3 protein: CASSPRQGTYGYTF; CDR3 DNA: TGTGCCAGCAGCCCCCGACAGGGTACCTATGGCTACACCTTC
V gene: TRBV30; clone size: NA; D gene: NA; J gene: TRBJ1-1; CDR3 protein: CAWMRNTEAFF; CDR3 DNA: TGTGCCTGGATGAGGAACACTGAAGCTTTCTTT
V gene: TRBV18; clone size: NA; D gene: NA; J gene: TRBJ1-2; CDR3 protein: CASSPGGGYGYTF; CDR3 DNA: TGTGCCAGCTCACCAGGGGGGGGCTATGGCTACACCTTC
V gene: TRBV7-8; clone size: NA; D gene: NA; J gene: TRBJ1-1; CDR3 protein: CASSLGPTEAFF; CDR3 DNA: TGTGCCAGCAGCTTAGGTCCGACTGAAGCTTTCTTT
V gene: TRBV6-1; clone size: NA; D gene: NA; J gene: TRBJ2-1; CDR3 protein: CASSEATAPYNEQFF; CDR3 DNA: TGTGCCAGCAGTGAAGCCACAGCCCCCTACAATGAGCAGTTCTTC
V gene: TRBV10-2; clone size: NA; D gene: TRBD1; J gene: TRBJ1-5; CDR3 protein: CASSVYRGGNQPQHF; CDR3 DNA: TGCGCCAGCAGTGTCTACAGGGGAGGCAATCAGCCCCAGCATTTT
V gene: TRBV4-3; clone size: NA; D gene: NA; J gene: TRBJ1-1; CDR3 protein: CASSQHSGGGGNTEAFF; CDR3 DNA: TGCGCCAGCAGCCAACACTCCGGGGGGGGTGGGAACACTGAAGCTTTCTTT
V gene: TRBV6-1; clone size: few; D gene: NA; J gene: TRBJ1-5; CDR3 protein: CASSELGSGTGQPQHF; CDR3 DNA: TGTGCCAGCAGTGAATTGGGCAGCGGGACTGGGCAGCCCCAGCATTTT
V gene: TRBV7-9; clone size: NA; D gene: NA; J gene: TRBJ1-1; CDR3 protein: CASARGTEAFF; CDR3 DNA: TGTGCCAGCGCACGGGGGACTGAAGCTTTCTTT
V gene: TRBV4-1; clone size: NA; D gene: TRBD1; J gene: TRBJ1-4; CDR3 protein: CASSPTGTGGEKLFF; CDR3 DNA: TGCGCCAGCAGCCCAACCGGGACAGGGGGTGAAAAACTGTTTTTT
V gene: TRBV5-5; clone size: NA; D gene: TRBD2; J gene: TRBJ2-7; CDR3 protein: CASSLLAGAAYEQYF; CDR3 DNA: TGTGCCAGCAGCCTTCTAGCGGGGGCGGCCTACGAGCAGTACTTC